This T cell receptor (beta chain) was found in a study of technical replicates of blood from a handful of donors. Here immunoSEQ multiplex PCR was the method, and the copy in TCRdb shows in-frame clones only, minus some. The repertoire includes about 80,000 clones, 75% to 90% of them detected once, and approximately 0.39% sits in the top ten. The CDR3 has 15 residues. The ends lost 0 bases at V and 3 bases at J; junction bases unmatched: 1. In germline, CDR1 is SGHAT, CDR2 FQNNGV. The sequence came from a human donor in good health. Sequenced: T cells isolated from PBMCs. The genes are TRBV11-2 and TRBJ2-7; TRBD2 matches at 11 bases. The CDR3 DNA reads TGTGCCAGCAGCTTAGAGGGACTAGCGGTCTACGAGCAGTACTTC. This encodes CASSLEGLAVYEQYF.